This passage covers 8 T cell receptor beta chains from one sample sequenced in a study of CD8 T cells in Susac syndrome. Random hexamers were used to reverse transcribe the RNA input (roughly 0.5 to 1 ug). TCRdb reprocessed the immunoSEQ multiplex PCR reads with MiXCR, giving one entry per CDR3 protein. The sample holds tens of thousands of distinct CDR3 sequences, roughly nine tenths seen once. Sequenced input: CD8+ T cells from PBMCs. Receptor source: a human donor with multiple sclerosis.

The rearrangement uses TRBV4-1 and TRBJ2-1, with D perhaps given as TRBD1 or TRBD2 (6 bases each). CDR3 length: 14 residues. Per germline, CDR1 MGHRA and CDR2 YSYEKL. Trimming stripped 5 bases from V and 3 bases from J, with 11 bases between. CDR3 DNA: TGCGCCAGCAGCGACGGAGGGGGCTACAATGAGCAGTTCTTC. Amino acids: CASSDGGGYNEQFF.

The chain employs TRBV5-6 and TRBJ2-5; D gene uncertain. Germline V CDR1 and CDR2: SGHDT, YYEEEE. The CDR3 covers 14 residues. The V end was cut by 2 bases, the J end by 3 bases, with 11 bases between. The CDR3 reads CASSFWADEETQYF. DNA of the CDR3: TGTGCCAGCAGCTTTTGGGCAGATGAAGAGACCCAGTACTTC.

The rearrangement links TRBV20-1 to TRBJ2-1; no definite D call. The CDR3 consists of 14 residues. Trimming took 3 bases from V and 7 from J, leaving 16 bases between them. CDR1 and CDR2 from the germline V gene are DFQATT and SNEGSKA (reference sequence). CDR3 DNA sequence: TGCAGTGCTAGCCCTAACTCGAACTGGAATGAGCAGTTCTTC. Protein: CSASPNSNWNEQFF.

The rearrangement joins TRBV19 to TRBJ1-1; D ambiguous. Germline lookup yields CDR1 LNHDA and CDR2 SQIVND (reference sequence). The V end was cut by 3 bases, the J end by 2 bases, with 4 bases between. The CDR3 has 12 residues. CDR3 sequence (DNA): TGTGCCAGTAGTATGCTAAACACTGAAGCTTTCTTT. This encodes CASSMLNTEAFF.

This sequence joins TRBV4-1 and TRBJ2-5; 9 bases match TRBD2. Unmatched junction bases numbered 12, after V lost 4 bases and J lost 0 bases. CDR1 MGHRA and CDR2 YSYEKL come from the germline V gene. The CDR3 length is 18 residues. This chain's CDR3 is CASSREVASGAYQETQYF. DNA for the CDR3: TGCGCCAGCAGCCGAGAGGTGGCTAGCGGGGCGTACCAAGAGACCCAGTACTTC.

This chain joins TRBV5-1 and TRBJ2-2; 8 positions agree with TRBD2. The V gene end was trimmed by 0 bases and the J gene end by 7 bases; junction bases not matched to a gene: 5. Looked up from germline, CDR1 is SGHRS and CDR2 is YFSETQ. The length of the CDR3 is 15 residues. CDR3 DNA: TGCGCCAGCAGCTTGGACGGGGGGGCCTTCGGGGAGCTGTTTTTT. Protein product: CASSLDGGAFGELFF.

The gene calls are TRBV28 and TRBJ2-3; TRBD1 is a possible D gene (6 bases). Germline V CDR1 and CDR2: MDHEN, SYDVKM. The CDR3 has 14 residues. Deletions cut 4 bases from V and 6 bases from J, with 14 bases between. DNA of the CDR3: TGTGCCAGCAGTTCTTGGACAGAGACGGATACGCAGTATTTT. It translates to CASSSWTETDTQYF. Full variable domain (remainder filled in from reference TRBV28 and TRBJ2-3): DVKVTQSSRYLVKRTGEKVFLECVQDMDHENMFWYRQDPGLGLRLIYFSYDVKMKEKGDIPEGYSVSREKKERFSLILESASTNQTSMYLCASSSWTETDTQYFGPGTRLTVL.

The chain links TRBV11-2 to TRBJ2-6, with D possibly being TRBD1 (5 bases). The CDR3 covers 21 residues. Germline CDR1 is SGHAT and CDR2 is FQNNGV. V lost 3 bases to trimming and J lost 0 bases, with 24 bases between them. This chain's CDR3 is CASSFSISRAGRFSGANVLTF. CDR3 in DNA: TGTGCCAGCAGCTTTTCAATCTCTCGGGCAGGGCGGTTCTCTGGGGCCAACGTCCTGACTTTC. Variable domain in full (rest from reference TRBV11-2 and TRBJ2-6): EAGVAQSPRYKIIEKRQSVAFWCNPISGHATLYWYQQILGQGPKLLIQFQNNGVVDDSQLPKDRFSAERLKGVDSTLKIQPAKLEDSAVYLCASSFSISRAGRFSGANVLTFGAGSRLTVL.